A selection of T cell receptor beta chains follows, all from one sample in a study of T-cell reconstitution after alpha-beta-depleted transplantation in children. TCRdb re-derived calls from the PCR reads in MiXCR, one entry per CDR3 protein. The profile shows approximately 150,000 distinct CDR3 sequences, 8% to 10% of them singletons. This sample comprised PBMCs, mostly from graft donor cells, obtained 180 days after TCRalphabeta/CD19-depleted stem cell transplant. The source of these receptors is a female patient aged 2 to 10 who had a stem cell transplant for congenital amegakaryocytic thrombocytopenia, so the T cells may come from the graft donor. The CDR3 runs from the conserved cysteine through the conserved F or W. The D gene is left open where the match is weak. Clone size is stated in some rows and not others, as once, few, many or a class when expanded.

clone size	D gene	J gene	CDR3 length	V gene	CDR3 DNA	CDR3 protein
NA	NA	TRBJ2-1	16	TRBV19	TGTGCCAGTACCCATCGGGACAAACAGCCTTACAATGAGCAGTTCTTC	CASTHRDKQPYNEQFF
NA	TRBD2	TRBJ2-7	15	TRBV27	TGTGCCAGCAAGGGACTAGCGGGGGGGACCTACGAGCAGTACTTC	CASKGLAGGTYEQYF
many	TRBD2	TRBJ2-7	15	TRBV2	TGTGCCAGCAGTGAGAAGAGCGGGGGGCCCTACGAGCAGTACTTC	CASSEKSGGPYEQYF
many	NA	TRBJ2-5	17	TRBV7-8	TGTGCCAGCAGCGCAGAGAGGCCGGGACAATTCCAAGAGACCCAGTACTTC	CASSAERPGQFQETQYF
NA	NA	TRBJ2-1	12	TRBV6-6	TGTGCCAGCAGTCAAATCAGGGTTGAGCAGTTCTTC	CASSQIRVEQFF
NA	TRBD1	TRBJ2-7	16	TRBV28	TGTGCCAGCAGTGCGGAGCGGACAGGGACGGGATACGAGCAGTACTTC	CASSAERTGTGYEQYF
NA	NA	TRBJ2-1	18	TRBV10-3	TGTGCCATCAGCTACCCATTGACAGGTCCCGGTACTGGCGATGAGCAGTTCTTC	CAISYPLTGPGTGDEQFF
many	NA	TRBJ1-1	13	TRBV7-2	TGTGCCAGCAGCCTAACGGACCCGACTGAAGCTTTCTTT	CASSLTDPTEAFF
many	NA	TRBJ2-1	16	TRBV4-2	TGTGCCAGCAGCCAATTGGATATAGGAGGCAGTGATGAGCAGTTCTTC	CASSQLDIGGSDEQFF
few	TRBD1	TRBJ2-5	16	TRBV4-2	TGTGCCAGCAGCCAATTTTCCGGGACAGGGCTTGAGACCCAGTACTTC	CASSQFSGTGLETQYF
NA	TRBD1	TRBJ1-2	14	TRBV7-9	TGTGCCAGCAGTTACGGGACAGAGCCCAATGGCTACACCTTC	CASSYGTEPNGYTF
many	TRBD1	TRBJ2-5	12	TRBV12-3/TRBV12-4	TGTGCCAGCAGTAAAGGGACAGGGGGCTGGTACTTC	CASSKGTGGWYF
many	NA	TRBJ1-6	15	TRBV11-2	TGTGCCAGCAGCTTAATGGGGGGGGCTGATTCACCCCTCCACTTT	CASSLMGGADSPLHF
many	NA	TRBJ1-5	17	TRBV12-3/TRBV12-4	TGTGCCAGCAGTTTTTCCATTGGTGGATATAGCAATCAGCCCCAGCATTTT	CASSFSIGGYSNQPQHF
many	NA	TRBJ2-7	15	TRBV27	TGTGCCAGCAGTTTAGTTCGCCTAATGCCGTACGAGCAGTACTTC	CASSLVRLMPYEQYF
many	NA	TRBJ1-4	13	TRBV10-3	TGTGCCATCAGGGGGACACAGGGCGAAAAACTGTTTTTT	CAIRGTQGEKLFF
NA	NA	TRBJ2-2	16	TRBV6-5	TGTGCCAGCAGTTACTCCCGGAAGGGGGGGGTCCGGGAGCTGTTTTTT	CASSYSRKGGVRELFF
many	NA	TRBJ2-1	13	TRBV10-3	TGTGCCATCAATCCGGGACAAAACGATGAGCAGTTCTTC	CAINPGQNDEQFF
NA	NA	TRBJ1-1	13	TRBV20-1	TGCAGTGCACGGGGACCGTTTGGCACTGAAGCTTTCTTT	CSARGPFGTEAFF
NA	TRBD1	TRBJ2-7	15	TRBV5-5	TGTGCCAGCAGCTTGGTTCCGGACAGGGGGCGCGAGCAGTACTTC	CASSLVPDRGREQYF
many	TRBD1	TRBJ2-5	18	TRBV4-1	TGCGCCAGCAGCCAACATTTTGGACAGGGACGGTACCAAGAGACCCAGTACTTC	CASSQHFGQGRYQETQYF
many	TRBD2	TRBJ2-7	14	TRBV6-1	TGTGCCAGCAGAGCGGGGCTAGTAAACTACGAGCAGTACTTC	CASRAGLVNYEQYF